This TCR beta chain was sequenced for a study of blood T cells in healthy people across ages. The authors ran a second PCR of 7 to 11 cycles using a sample-barcoded 5' primer and a J-beta primer mix. Each CDR3 protein is one row after TCRdb ran MiXCR on the 5' RACE reads. This repertoire shows roughly 2 million distinct CDR3 sequences, 40% to 55% found once; its top ten account for 2% to 2.5%. The trim removed 5 bases at V and 5 bases at J, leaving 10 bases unmatched. The CDR3 spans 15 residues. Germline-derived CDR1 and CDR2 are MDHEN and SYDVKM. With regard to this clonotype: Its antigen remains unidentified.

Findings and caveats of the study: Using unsorted PBMCs precluded a conclusive naive versus antigen-experienced comparison. The long-lived group displayed more naive CD4+ cells, plus higher diversity, than the aged donors did.

This clonotype originated in a middle-aged woman in good health. The sequenced material came from blood. The chain carries TRBV28 and TRBJ1-2, with 8 bases that match TRBD1. CDR3 DNA: TGTGCCAGCAGTAGTGATGGGACAGGCGCATATGGCTACACCTTC. This codes for CASSSDGTGAYGYTF.